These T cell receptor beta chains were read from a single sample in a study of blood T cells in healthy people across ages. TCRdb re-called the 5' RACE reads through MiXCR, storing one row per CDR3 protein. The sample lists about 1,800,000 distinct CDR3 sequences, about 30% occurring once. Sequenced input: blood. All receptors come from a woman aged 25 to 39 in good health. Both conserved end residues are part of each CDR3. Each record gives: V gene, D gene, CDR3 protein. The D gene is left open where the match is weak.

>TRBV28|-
CASSFGHSSSYEQYF
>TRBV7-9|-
CASSLAGRSSYGYTF
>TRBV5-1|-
CASSLWDPGRETQYF
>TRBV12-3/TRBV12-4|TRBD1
CASSSSGGGLDEQYF
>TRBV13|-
CASSLAGLPSGRTEAFFGQGYTF
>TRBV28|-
CASRYGGTEAFF
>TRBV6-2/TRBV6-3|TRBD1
CASSYTGTGGLEQYF
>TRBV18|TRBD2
CASSPLGASGSRDTQYF
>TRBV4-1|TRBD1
CASSPDRGYLGYTF
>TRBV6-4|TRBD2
CASAPGLGPYNEQFF
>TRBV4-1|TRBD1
CASSPGTGRETQYF
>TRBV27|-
CASSLSPHGSPLHF
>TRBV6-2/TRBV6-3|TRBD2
CASRGSGRPSYEQYF
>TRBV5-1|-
CASRPDGDGYTF
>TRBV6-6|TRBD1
CASSTTRTGYSSYGQYF
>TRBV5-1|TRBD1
CASSRGQVTDTQYF
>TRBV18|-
CASPPGADNEKLFF
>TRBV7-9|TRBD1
CASSLAAKQGATNTQYF
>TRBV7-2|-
CASSPRDGGGYTF
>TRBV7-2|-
CASSLVIFRFSSGANVLTF
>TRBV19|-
CASSIRNTEAFF
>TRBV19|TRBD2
CASGPRTSGLYNEQFF
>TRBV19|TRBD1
CASSPGQGAQQPQHF
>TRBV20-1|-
CSVVTARILTGEAFF
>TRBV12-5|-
CASGPSTHRETQYF
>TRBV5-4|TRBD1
CASNHGTGSTDTQYF
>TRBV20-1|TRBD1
CSARDFRQGRYIQYF
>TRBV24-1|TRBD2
CATSDQSGTSGRSSYNEQFF
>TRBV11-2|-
CASSIQYEQYF
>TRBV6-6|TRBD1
CASSYRTTGGDQPQHF
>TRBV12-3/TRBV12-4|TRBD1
CASGLTGTGGNEQFF
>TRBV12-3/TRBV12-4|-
CASKGDNTDTQYF
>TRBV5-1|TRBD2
CASSLSSTGGAYNEQFF
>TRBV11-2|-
CASSIPVQGDTEAFF
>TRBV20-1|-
CSARDPASNQPQHF
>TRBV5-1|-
CASSPWTPGGYGYTF
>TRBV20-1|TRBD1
CSAPDPGTATNEQFF
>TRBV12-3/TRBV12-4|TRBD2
CASSARASGSQDEQYF
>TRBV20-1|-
CSARGGGEQYF
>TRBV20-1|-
CSATSRQMYEQFF
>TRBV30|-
CAWRPGGLADTQYF
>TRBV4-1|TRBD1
CASRDRDTYEQYF
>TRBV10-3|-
CAIMNSGSTDTQYF
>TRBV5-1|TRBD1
CASSLTGQSRNEKLFF
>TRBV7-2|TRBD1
CASSSNRDRGFYEQYF
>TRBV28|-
CASSRRDSLNQYF
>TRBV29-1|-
CSVYSDPSSYEQYF
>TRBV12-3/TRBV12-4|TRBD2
CASSHASGDTDTQYF
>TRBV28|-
CASSLVRQNSPLHF
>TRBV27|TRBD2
CASASGDAYEQYF
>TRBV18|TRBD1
CASSPRTGENEQYF
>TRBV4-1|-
CASSQVGTGELFF
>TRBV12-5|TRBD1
CASGLRLRDSQFF
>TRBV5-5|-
CASSAQGGGTEAFF